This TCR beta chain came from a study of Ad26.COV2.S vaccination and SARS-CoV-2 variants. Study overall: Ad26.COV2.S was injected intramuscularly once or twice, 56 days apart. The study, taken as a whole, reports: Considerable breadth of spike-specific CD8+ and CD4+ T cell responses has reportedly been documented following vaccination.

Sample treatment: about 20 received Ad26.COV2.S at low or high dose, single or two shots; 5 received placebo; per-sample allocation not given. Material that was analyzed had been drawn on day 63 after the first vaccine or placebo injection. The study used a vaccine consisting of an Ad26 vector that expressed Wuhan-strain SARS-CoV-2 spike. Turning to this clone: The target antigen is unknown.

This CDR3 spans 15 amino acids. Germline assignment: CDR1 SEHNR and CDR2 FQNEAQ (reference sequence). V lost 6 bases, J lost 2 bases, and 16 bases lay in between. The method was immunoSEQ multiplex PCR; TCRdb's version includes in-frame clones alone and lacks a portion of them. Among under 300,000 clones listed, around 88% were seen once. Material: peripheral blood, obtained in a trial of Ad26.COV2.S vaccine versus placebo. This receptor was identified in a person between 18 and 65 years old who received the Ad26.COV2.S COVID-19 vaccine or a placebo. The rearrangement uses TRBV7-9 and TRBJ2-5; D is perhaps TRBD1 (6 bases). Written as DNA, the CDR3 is TGTGCCAGCAGTTATACAGGGAGAGCTCAAGAGACCCAGTACTTC. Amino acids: CASSYTGRAQETQYF.